This T cell receptor (beta chain) was captured in a study of Ad26.COV2.S vaccination and SARS-CoV-2 variants. Study context: Each vaccinee took Ad26.COV2.S intramuscularly, once or twice 56 days apart. General study points: Reportedly, spike-specific CD8+ and CD4+ T cell responses achieved substantial breadth once vaccination had taken place.

For this clone: What it binds is not known.

TCRdb's table, derived via immunoSEQ multiplex PCR, lists solely in-frame clones and lacks some. The sample has about 390,000 clones, around nine tenths seen once. Per germline, CDR1 SGDLS and CDR2 YYNGEE. Trimming left V 0 bases short and J 0 bases short, with 6 bases between. This CDR3 is built from 14 residues. Indicated treatment: 15 to 20 received Ad26.COV2.S at low or high dose, single or two shots; 5 received placebo; per-sample allocation not given. At day 63 after the first vaccine or placebo injection, samples were drawn. This chain links TRBV9 with TRBJ1-2; D call uncertain. This receptor was identified in a person aged 18-65 years who received the Ad26.COV2.S COVID-19 vaccine or a placebo. The sequencing here drew on peripheral blood, taken in a trial of Ad26.COV2.S vaccine versus placebo. The DNA of the CDR3 is TGTGCCAGCAGCGTAGGGCAGTCTAACTATGGCTACACCTTC. Amino acids: CASSVGQSNYGYTF.